The TCR beta chain described here comes from a study of Ad26.COV2.S vaccination and SARS-CoV-2 variants. TCRdb keeps only in-frame clones here, not all; method: immunoSEQ multiplex PCR. The table includes approximately 300,000 clones, roughly 84% detected once. The treatment denotes: around 19 received Ad26.COV2.S at low or high dose, single or two shots; about 5 received placebo; per-sample allocation not given. Day 63 following the first vaccine or placebo injection was when the samples were taken. Immunization relied on an Ad26 vector, which expressed Wuhan-strain SARS-CoV-2 spike. CDR1 SNHLY and CDR2 FYNNEI come from the germline V gene. This CDR3 spans 15 amino acids. V gave up 7 bases and J gave up 2 bases; unmatched junction bases: 8.

The sample was peripheral blood, taken in a trial of Ad26.COV2.S vaccine versus placebo. This rearrangement joins TRBV2 to TRBJ1-2; 9 nucleotides agree with TRBD1. The clonotype comes from a person between 18 and 60 years old who received the Ad26.COV2.S COVID-19 vaccine or a placebo. The CDR3: CASNYVTGGNYGYTF. The CDR3 nucleotides are TGTGCCAGCAATTATGTAACAGGGGGCAACTATGGCTACACCTTC.